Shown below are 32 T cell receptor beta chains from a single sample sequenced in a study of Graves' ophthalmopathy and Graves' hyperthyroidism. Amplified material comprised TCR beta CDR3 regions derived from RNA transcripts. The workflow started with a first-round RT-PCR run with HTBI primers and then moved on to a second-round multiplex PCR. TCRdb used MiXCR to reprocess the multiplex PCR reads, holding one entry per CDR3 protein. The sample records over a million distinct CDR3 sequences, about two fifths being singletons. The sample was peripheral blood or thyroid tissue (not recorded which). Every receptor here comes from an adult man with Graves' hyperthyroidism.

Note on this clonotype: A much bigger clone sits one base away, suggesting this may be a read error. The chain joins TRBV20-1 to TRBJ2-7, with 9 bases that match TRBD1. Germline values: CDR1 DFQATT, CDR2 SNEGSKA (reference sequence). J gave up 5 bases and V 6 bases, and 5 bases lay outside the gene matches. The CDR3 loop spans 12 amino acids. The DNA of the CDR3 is TGCAGTGCGGGACAGGGTGTAGACGAGCAGTACTTC. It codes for CSAGQGVDEQYF.

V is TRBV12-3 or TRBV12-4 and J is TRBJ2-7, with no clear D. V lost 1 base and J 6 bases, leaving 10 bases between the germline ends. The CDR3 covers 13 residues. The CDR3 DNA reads TGTGCCAGCAGTTTAGGAGCCCCAGGCGAGCAGTACTTC. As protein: CASSLGAPGEQYF.

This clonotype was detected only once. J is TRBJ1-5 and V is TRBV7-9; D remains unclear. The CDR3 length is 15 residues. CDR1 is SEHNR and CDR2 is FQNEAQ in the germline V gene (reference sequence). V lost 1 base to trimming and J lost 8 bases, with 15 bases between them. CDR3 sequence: CASSLGAGNYKPQHF. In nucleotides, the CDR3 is TGTGCCAGCAGCTTAGGGGCGGGGAATTATAAGCCCCAGCATTTT.

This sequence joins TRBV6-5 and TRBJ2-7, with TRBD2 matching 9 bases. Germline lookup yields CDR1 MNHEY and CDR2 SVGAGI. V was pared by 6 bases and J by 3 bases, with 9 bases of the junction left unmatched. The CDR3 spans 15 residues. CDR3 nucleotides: TGTGCCAGCAGCCTACTAGCGGGTGGAGACTACGAGCAGTACTTC. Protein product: CASSLLAGGDYEQYF.

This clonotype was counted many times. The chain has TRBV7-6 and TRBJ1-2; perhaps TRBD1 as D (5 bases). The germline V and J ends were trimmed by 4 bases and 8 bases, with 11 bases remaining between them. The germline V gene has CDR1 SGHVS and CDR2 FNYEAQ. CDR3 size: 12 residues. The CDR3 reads CASSSRGEGYTF. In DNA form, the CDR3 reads TGTGCCAGCAGCTCACGGGGGGAAGGCTACACCTTC.

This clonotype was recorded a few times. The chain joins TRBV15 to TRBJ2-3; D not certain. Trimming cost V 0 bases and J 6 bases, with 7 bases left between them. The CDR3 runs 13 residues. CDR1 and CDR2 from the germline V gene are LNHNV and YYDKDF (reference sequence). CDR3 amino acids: CATSRDQTDTQYF. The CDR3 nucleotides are TGTGCCACCAGCAGAGATCAAACCGATACGCAGTATTTT. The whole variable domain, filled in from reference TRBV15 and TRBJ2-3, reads DAMVIQNPRYQVTQFGKPVTLSCSQTLNHNVMYWYQQKSSQAPKLLFHYYDKDFNNEADTPDNFQSRRPNTSFCFLDIRSPGLGDTAMYLCATSRDQTDTQYFGPGTRLTVL.

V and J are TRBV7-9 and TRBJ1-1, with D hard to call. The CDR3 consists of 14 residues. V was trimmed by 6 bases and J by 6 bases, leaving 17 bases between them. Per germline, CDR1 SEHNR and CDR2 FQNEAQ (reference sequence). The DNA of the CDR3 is TGTGCCAGCAGGCCGTACAGTGACCTTCCTGAAGCTTTCTTT. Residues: CASRPYSDLPEAFF.

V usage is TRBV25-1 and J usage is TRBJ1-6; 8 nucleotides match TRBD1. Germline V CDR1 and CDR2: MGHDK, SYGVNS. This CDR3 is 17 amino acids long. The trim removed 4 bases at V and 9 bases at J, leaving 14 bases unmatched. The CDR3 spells CASSAHLLGTGPSPLHF. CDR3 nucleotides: TGTGCCAGCAGTGCTCACCTTCTCGGGACAGGCCCTTCACCCCTCCACTTT.

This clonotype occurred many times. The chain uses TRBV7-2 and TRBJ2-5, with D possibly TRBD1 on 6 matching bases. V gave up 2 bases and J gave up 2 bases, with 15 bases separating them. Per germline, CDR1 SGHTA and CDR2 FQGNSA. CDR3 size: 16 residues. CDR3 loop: CASSLSATGYQETQYF. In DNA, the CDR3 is TGTGCCAGCAGCTTAAGTGCGACAGGCTATCAAGAGACCCAGTACTTC.

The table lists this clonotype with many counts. This CDR3 is CASSLDLQVLVQETQYF. The CDR3 DNA reads TGTGCCAGCAGCTTAGATCTGCAGGTTCTTGTCCAAGAGACCCAGTACTTC. J is TRBJ2-5 and V is TRBV11-2, with no clear D. The CDR3 runs 17 residues. V was shortened by 0 bases and J by 1 base, with 15 bases between the two germline ends. Germline V gene sequence: CDR1 SGHAT, CDR2 FQNNGV.

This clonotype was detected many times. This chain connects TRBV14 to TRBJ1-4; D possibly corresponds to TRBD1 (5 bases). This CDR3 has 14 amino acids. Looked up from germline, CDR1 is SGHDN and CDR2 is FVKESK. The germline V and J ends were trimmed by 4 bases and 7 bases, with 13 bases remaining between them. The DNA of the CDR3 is TGTGCCAGCAGCCCGGGACTACTGGGTGAAAAACTGTTTTTT. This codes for CASSPGLLGEKLFF. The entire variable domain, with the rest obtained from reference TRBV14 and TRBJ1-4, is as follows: EAGVTQFPSHSVIEKGQTVTLRCDPISGHDNLYWYRRVMGKEIKFLLHFVKESKQDESGMPNNRFLAERTGGTYSTLKVQPAELEDSGVYFCASSPGLLGEKLFFGSGTQLSVL.

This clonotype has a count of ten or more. CDR3 bases: TGTGCCAGCAGCTTAGGCAAAACAGGGTATGGGGAAGAGACCCAGTACTTC. It yields the protein CASSLGKTGYGEETQYF. The rearrangement joins TRBV7-9 to TRBJ2-5; D possibly corresponds to TRBD1 (6 bases). The germline V and J ends were trimmed by 1 base and 3 bases, with 18 bases remaining between them. This CDR3 has 17 amino acids. Germline V lookup: CDR1 SEHNR, CDR2 FQNEAQ (reference sequence).

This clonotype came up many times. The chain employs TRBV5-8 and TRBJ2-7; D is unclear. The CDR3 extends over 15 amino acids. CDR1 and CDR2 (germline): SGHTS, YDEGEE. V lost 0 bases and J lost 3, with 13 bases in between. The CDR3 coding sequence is TGTGCCAGCAGCTTGGCCCAAGGGCAGAACTACGAGCAGTACTTC. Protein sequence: CASSLAQGQNYEQYF.

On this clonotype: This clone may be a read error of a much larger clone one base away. This CDR3 is CSAGRDYGYTF. CDR3 nucleotides: TGCAGTGCCGGGAGGGACTATGGCTACACCTTC. The chain joins TRBV20-1 to TRBJ1-2, with unresolved D. The CDR3 length is 11 residues. Trimming pared 6 bases from V and 3 bases from J, leaving 8 bases between. CDR1 is DFQATT, CDR2 SNEGSKA, per germline (reference sequence).

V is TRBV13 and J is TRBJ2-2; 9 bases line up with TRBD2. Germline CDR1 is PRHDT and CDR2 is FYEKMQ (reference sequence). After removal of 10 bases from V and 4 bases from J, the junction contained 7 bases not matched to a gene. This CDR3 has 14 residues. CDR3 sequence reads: CATTLAGITGELFF. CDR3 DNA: TGTGCCACCACCCTAGCGGGGATCACCGGGGAGCTGTTTTTT. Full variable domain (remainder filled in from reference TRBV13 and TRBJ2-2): AAGVIQSPRHLIKEKRETATLKCYPIPRHDTVYWYQQGPGQDPQFLISFYEKMQSDKGSIPDRFSAQQFSDYHSELNMSSLELGDSALYFCATTLAGITGELFFGEGSRLTVL.

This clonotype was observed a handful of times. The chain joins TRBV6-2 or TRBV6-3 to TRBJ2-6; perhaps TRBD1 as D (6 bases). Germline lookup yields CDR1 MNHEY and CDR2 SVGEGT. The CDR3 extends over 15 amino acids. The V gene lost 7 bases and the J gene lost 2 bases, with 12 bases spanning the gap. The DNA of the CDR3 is TGTGCCAGCAATAAAGGGGGAGCTGGGGCCAACGTCCTGACTTTC. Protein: CASNKGGAGANVLTF.

CDR3 loop: CSAPDRNYEQYF. The CDR3 coding sequence is TGCAGTGCCCCGGACAGAAACTACGAGCAGTACTTC. This rearrangement joins TRBV20-1 to TRBJ2-7, with a tentative D call TRBD1 (6 bases). V was clipped by 6 bases and J by 3 bases, with 12 bases between them. This CDR3 spans 12 amino acids. From germline, CDR1 is DFQATT and CDR2 SNEGSKA (reference sequence).

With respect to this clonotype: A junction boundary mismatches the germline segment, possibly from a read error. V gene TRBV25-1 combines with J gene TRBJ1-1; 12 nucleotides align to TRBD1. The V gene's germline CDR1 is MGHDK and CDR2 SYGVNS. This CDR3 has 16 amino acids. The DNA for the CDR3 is TGTGCCAGCAGCCAAGGGACAGGGGGCGTAAACACTGAAGCTTCCTTT. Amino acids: CASSQGTGGVNTEASF.

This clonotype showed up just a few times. CDR3 DNA sequence: TGCAGTGCTAACCCCGGGGGACAGAACTACGAGCAGTACTTC. Amino acids: CSANPGGQNYEQYF. The rearrangement uses TRBV20-1 and TRBJ2-7; the D gene is possibly TRBD1 (7 bases). CDR3 length equals 14 residues. The germline V gene has CDR1 DFQATT and CDR2 SNEGSKA (reference sequence). V was shortened by 4 bases and J by 3 bases, with 16 bases between the two germline ends.

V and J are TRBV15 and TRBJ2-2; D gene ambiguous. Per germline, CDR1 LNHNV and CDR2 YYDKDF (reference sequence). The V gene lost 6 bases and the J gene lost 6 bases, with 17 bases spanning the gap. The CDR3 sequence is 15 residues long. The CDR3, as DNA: TGTGCCACCAGACCGCGAGCCCCCGGCGCCGGGGAGCTGTTTTTT. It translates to CATRPRAPGAGELFF.

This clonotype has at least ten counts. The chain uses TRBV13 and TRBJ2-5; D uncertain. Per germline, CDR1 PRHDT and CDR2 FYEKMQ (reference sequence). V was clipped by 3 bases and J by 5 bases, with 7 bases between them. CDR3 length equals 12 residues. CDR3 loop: CASSLTEETQYF. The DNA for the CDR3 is TGTGCCAGCAGCTTGACTGAGGAGACCCAGTACTTC.

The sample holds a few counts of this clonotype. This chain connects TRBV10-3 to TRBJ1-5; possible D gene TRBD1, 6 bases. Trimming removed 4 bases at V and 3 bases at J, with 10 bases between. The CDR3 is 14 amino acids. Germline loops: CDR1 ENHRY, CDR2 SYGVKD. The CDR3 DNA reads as TGTGCCATCAGTGCTGACAGGATCAATCAGCCCCAGCATTTT. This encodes CAISADRINQPQHF.

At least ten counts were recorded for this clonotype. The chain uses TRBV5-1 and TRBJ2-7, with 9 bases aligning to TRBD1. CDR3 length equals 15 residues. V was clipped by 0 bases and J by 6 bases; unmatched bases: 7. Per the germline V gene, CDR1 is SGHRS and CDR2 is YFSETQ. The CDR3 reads CASSLVRDRAGEQYF. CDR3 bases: TGCGCCAGCAGCTTGGTCCGGGACAGGGCCGGCGAGCAGTACTTC.

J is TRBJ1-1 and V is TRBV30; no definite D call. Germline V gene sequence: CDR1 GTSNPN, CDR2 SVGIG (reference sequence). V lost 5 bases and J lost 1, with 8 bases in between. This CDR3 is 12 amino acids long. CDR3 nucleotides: TGTGCCTGGCAGAAGGAGAACACTGAAGCTTTCTTT. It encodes CAWQKENTEAFF. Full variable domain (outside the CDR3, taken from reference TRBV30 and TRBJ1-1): SQTIHQWPATLVQPVGSPLSLECTVEGTSNPNLYWYRQAAGRGLQLLFYSVGIGQISSEVPQNLSASRPQDRQFILSSKKLLLSDSGFYLCAWQKENTEAFFGQGTRLTVV.

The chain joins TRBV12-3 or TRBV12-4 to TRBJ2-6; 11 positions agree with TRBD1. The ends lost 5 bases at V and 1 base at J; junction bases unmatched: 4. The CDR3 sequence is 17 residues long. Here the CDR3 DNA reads TGTGCCAGCAGTAGGACAGGGGGCGAGTCTGGGGCCAACGTCCTGACTTTC. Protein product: CASSRTGGESGANVLTF.

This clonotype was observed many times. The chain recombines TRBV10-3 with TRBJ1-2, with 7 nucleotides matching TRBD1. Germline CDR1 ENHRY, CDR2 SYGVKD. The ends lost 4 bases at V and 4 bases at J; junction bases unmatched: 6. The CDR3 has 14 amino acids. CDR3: CAISGQGGGYGYTF. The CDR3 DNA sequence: TGTGCCATCAGTGGACAGGGTGGAGGCTATGGCTACACCTTC.

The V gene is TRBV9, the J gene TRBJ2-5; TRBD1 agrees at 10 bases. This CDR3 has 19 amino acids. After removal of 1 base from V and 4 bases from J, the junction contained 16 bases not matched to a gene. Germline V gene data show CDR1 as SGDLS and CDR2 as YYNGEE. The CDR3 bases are TGTGCCAGCAGCGTATTTAATCCGGGACAGGGGAAGGTTTCAGAGACCCAGTACTTC. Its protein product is CASSVFNPGQGKVSETQYF.

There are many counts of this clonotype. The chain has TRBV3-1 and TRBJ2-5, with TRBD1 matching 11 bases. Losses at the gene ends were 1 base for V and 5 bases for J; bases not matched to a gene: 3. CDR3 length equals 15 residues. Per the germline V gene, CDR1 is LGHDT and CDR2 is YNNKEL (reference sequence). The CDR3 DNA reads TGTGCCAGCAGCCAAGGGACAGGGGGCTCGGAGACCCAGTACTTC. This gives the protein CASSQGTGGSETQYF.

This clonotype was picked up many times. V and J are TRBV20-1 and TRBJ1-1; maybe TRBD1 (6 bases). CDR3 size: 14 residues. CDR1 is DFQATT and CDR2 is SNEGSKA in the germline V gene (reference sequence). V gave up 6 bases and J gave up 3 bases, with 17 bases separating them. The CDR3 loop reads CSATLQGYDTEAFF. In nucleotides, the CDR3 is TGCAGTGCAACCTTACAGGGTTACGACACTGAAGCTTTCTTT.

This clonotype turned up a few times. The CDR3 DNA is TGTGCCAGCAGTTACTCGATCAGTGCCTACGAGCAGTACTTC. It specifies CASSYSISAYEQYF. The chain carries TRBV6-5 and TRBJ2-7; D remains ambiguous. Germline values: CDR1 MNHEY, CDR2 SVGAGI. Trimming stripped 0 bases from V and 2 bases from J, with 8 bases between. The CDR3 has 14 amino acids.

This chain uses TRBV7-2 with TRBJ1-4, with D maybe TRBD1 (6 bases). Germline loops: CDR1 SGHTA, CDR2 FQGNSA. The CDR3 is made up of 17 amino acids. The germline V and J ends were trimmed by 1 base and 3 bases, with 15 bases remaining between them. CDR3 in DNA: TGTGCCAGCAGCTTAGAGTGGGGGCCGAGGTCTAATGAAAAACTGTTTTTT. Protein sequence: CASSLEWGPRSNEKLFF.

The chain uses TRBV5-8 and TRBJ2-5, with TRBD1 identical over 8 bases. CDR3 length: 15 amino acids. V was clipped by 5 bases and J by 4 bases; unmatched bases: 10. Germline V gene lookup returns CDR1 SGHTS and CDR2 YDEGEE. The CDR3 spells CASSEVRQGRETQYF. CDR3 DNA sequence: TGTGCCAGCAGTGAGGTGAGACAGGGGCGAGAGACCCAGTACTTC. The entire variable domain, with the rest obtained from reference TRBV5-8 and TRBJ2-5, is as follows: EAGVTQSPTHLIKTRGQQATLRCSPISGHTSVYWYQQALGLGLQFLLWYDEGEERNRGNFPPRFSGRQFPNYSSELNVNALELEDSALYLCASSEVRQGRETQYFGPGTRLLVL.